A selection of T cell receptor beta chains follows, all from one sample in a study of cytomegalovirus exposure and HLA in healthy donors. Sequencing was performed with immunoSEQ multiplex PCR; in TCRdb, only in-frame clones are kept and a portion is missing. The repertoire has 100,000 to 150,000 clones, over 75% of them found once; the top ten carry 2% to 2.5%. Sample: PBMCs. The receptors shown here come from a young woman in good health and CMV-seronegative. CDR3s include the opening cysteine and the closing phenylalanine or tryptophan. The order of the fields is clone size, V gene, J gene, D gene, CDR3 DNA, CDR3 protein. The D gene is left open where the match is weak. Clone size is stated in some rows and not others, as once, few, many or a class when expanded.

abundance: .; v_gene: TRBV19; j_gene: TRBJ1-5; d_gene: .; CDR3nt: TGTGCCAGTAGTATCCAACTAGGTAAGCGGTTGCAGCCCCAGCATTTT; CDR3aa: CASSIQLGKRLQPQHF
abundance: .; v_gene: TRBV4-2; j_gene: TRBJ2-2; d_gene: .; CDR3nt: TGTGCCAGCAGCCAAGATCGGGGGTATTCGTCCGGGGAGCTGTTTTTT; CDR3aa: CASSQDRGYSSGELFF
abundance: .; v_gene: TRBV7-7; j_gene: TRBJ2-3; d_gene: TRBD2; CDR3nt: TGTGCCAGCAGCTTAGGGGCGGGGGTCGATACGCAGTATTTT; CDR3aa: CASSLGAGVDTQYF
abundance: .; v_gene: TRBV2; j_gene: TRBJ1-3; d_gene: .; CDR3nt: TGTGCCAGCATCGGTAACGTGGGAAACACCATATATTTT; CDR3aa: CASIGNVGNTIYF
abundance: once; v_gene: TRBV13; j_gene: TRBJ2-3; d_gene: .; CDR3nt: TGTGCCAGCAGCCCAGAGGTTGGCAAGGGGAGGGATACGCAGTATTTT; CDR3aa: CASSPEVGKGRDTQYF
abundance: .; v_gene: TRBV6-5; j_gene: TRBJ1-2; d_gene: .; CDR3nt: TGTGCCAGCACCCCGGACAGAGCCAACTATGGCTACACCTTC; CDR3aa: CASTPDRANYGYTF
abundance: .; v_gene: TRBV4-3; j_gene: TRBJ1-2; d_gene: .; CDR3nt: TGCGCCAGCAGCCAAGATGGGGGGGCCGGGGACTATGGCTACACCTTC; CDR3aa: CASSQDGGAGDYGYTF
abundance: .; v_gene: TRBV4-2; j_gene: TRBJ2-5; d_gene: TRBD2; CDR3nt: TGTGCCAGCAGCCAGAGAAGGGCTAGCGGGGGGGTTCCAGAGACCCAGTACTTC; CDR3aa: CASSQRRASGGVPETQYF
abundance: .; v_gene: TRBV7-9; j_gene: TRBJ2-5; d_gene: TRBD2; CDR3nt: TGTGCCAGCAGCTTAGAGGGACTAGCCGCAGAGGAGACCCAGTACTTC; CDR3aa: CASSLEGLAAEETQYF
abundance: .; v_gene: TRBV6-5; j_gene: TRBJ2-7; d_gene: TRBD1; CDR3nt: TGTGCCAGCACCCCAGGGGGAGTGTACGAGCAGTACTTC; CDR3aa: CASTPGGVYEQYF
abundance: .; v_gene: TRBV7-2; j_gene: TRBJ1-5; d_gene: .; CDR3nt: TGTGCCAGCAGCCCCGGCGGAAATCAGCCCCAGCATTTT; CDR3aa: CASSPGGNQPQHF
abundance: .; v_gene: TRBV6-4; j_gene: TRBJ2-3; d_gene: .; CDR3nt: TGTGCCAGCAGTGAAGGATTGGGGCAGGGGTACGATACGCAGTATTTT; CDR3aa: CASSEGLGQGYDTQYF
abundance: .; v_gene: TRBV7-2; j_gene: TRBJ2-2; d_gene: TRBD2; CDR3nt: TGTGCCAGCAGCCCCCCGGGAGGCAGAAACACCGGGGAGCTGTTTTTT; CDR3aa: CASSPPGGRNTGELFF
abundance: .; v_gene: TRBV4-1; j_gene: TRBJ2-2; d_gene: TRBD1; CDR3nt: TGCGCCAGCAGCCAAGCGACAGGGGGCAGGACCGGGGAGCTGTTTTTT; CDR3aa: CASSQATGGRTGELFF
abundance: .; v_gene: TRBV19; j_gene: TRBJ1-2; d_gene: .; CDR3nt: TGTGCCAGTAGTATAGAGGCAGGCTACCTTAACTATGGCTACACCTTC; CDR3aa: CASSIEAGYLNYGYTF
abundance: .; v_gene: TRBV30; j_gene: TRBJ1-4; d_gene: TRBD1; CDR3nt: TGTGCCTGGCTCCGGGACAGAGATGAAAAACTGTTTTTT; CDR3aa: CAWLRDRDEKLFF
abundance: .; v_gene: TRBV5-1; j_gene: TRBJ2-5; d_gene: TRBD2; CDR3nt: TGCGCCAGCAGCTTCAAATATAAACTAGCGGAGGTAGAGACCCAGTACTTC; CDR3aa: CASSFKYKLAEVETQYF
abundance: .; v_gene: TRBV11-3; j_gene: TRBJ2-7; d_gene: TRBD2; CDR3nt: TGTGCCAGCAGCTTCAGCGGGGGGTCGCCCTACGAGCAGTACTTC; CDR3aa: CASSFSGGSPYEQYF
abundance: .; v_gene: TRBV7-9; j_gene: TRBJ2-1; d_gene: .; CDR3nt: TGTGCCAGCGGCACTCTACAGGGCAGGGCCTACAATGAGCAGTTCTTC; CDR3aa: CASGTLQGRAYNEQFF
abundance: .; v_gene: TRBV5-1; j_gene: TRBJ2-2; d_gene: .; CDR3nt: TGCGCCAGCAGCTCCACAGGAAACACCGGGGAGCTGTTTTTT; CDR3aa: CASSSTGNTGELFF
abundance: .; v_gene: TRBV30; j_gene: TRBJ1-4; d_gene: .; CDR3nt: TGTGCCTGGAGTGTGGGACTAAATGATGGTGAAAAACTGTTTTTT; CDR3aa: CAWSVGLNDGEKLFF
abundance: .; v_gene: TRBV2; j_gene: TRBJ1-1; d_gene: TRBD1; CDR3nt: TGTGCCAGCAGATGGACAGGGGGCACTGAAGCTTTCTTT; CDR3aa: CASRWTGGTEAFF
abundance: .; v_gene: TRBV5-1; j_gene: TRBJ1-1; d_gene: TRBD1; CDR3nt: TGCGCCAGCAGCTGGGACAGGGGGGACACTGAAGCTTTCTTT; CDR3aa: CASSWDRGDTEAFF